This entry concerns a single TCR beta chain. Per germline, CDR1 KGHSH and CDR2 LQKENI. The length of the CDR3 is 13 residues. The trim removed 4 bases at V and 5 bases at J, leaving 2 bases unmatched. The data belong to a study of blood T cell repertoires in COVID-19. Study details: The United States, Italy and Spain were the sources of the acute and convalescent COVID-19 samples. Sample material is recorded as cDNA or gDNA derived from T cells, B-cell-depleted T cells, or PBMCs.

Original analysis: Researchers report that nucleated cell counts were estimated from reference gene primer amplification. Produced via immunoSEQ multiplex PCR; TCRdb's table is partial and in-frame only. V and J calls and clone size follow that table, whereas D and trimming were derived from the DNA. The table lists over 100,000 clones, about 87% of them singletons. The chain joins TRBV18 to TRBJ1-2, with TRBD1 matching 9 bases. The sequence came from a man aged 45-65 years with acute or convalescent COVID-19. The sequenced sample was peripheral blood. CDR3 protein: CASSLTGGYGYTF. The DNA for the CDR3 is TGTGCCAGCTCACTGACAGGGGGATATGGCTACACCTTC.